These 30 T cell receptor beta chains were sequenced from one sample in a study of beta chain features in type 1 diabetes. Regarding the study as a whole: TCRB CDR3 length was moderately but significantly reduced in all four CD4+ subsets of Type 1 diabetes patients.

Their antigen targets remain unknown. The investigators reverse transcribed all of the isolated RNA, so they sequenced expressed TCRB transcripts. Sequenced by immunoSEQ multiplex PCR; TCRdb stores in-frame clones only, minus some. The sample yields around 180,000 clones, over 6% seen once. Sequenced material: central memory CD4+ T cells from blood. The origin of the receptors is a man younger than 30 with type 1 diabetes.

The J gene is TRBJ2-1, the V gene TRBV4-3; TRBD2 aligns across 8 bases. Germline-derived CDR1 and CDR2 are LGHNA and YSLEER. The CDR3 has 15 amino acids. The trim removed 4 bases at V and 1 base at J, leaving 3 bases unmatched. CDR3 residues: CASSPGGGSYNEQFF. Here the CDR3 DNA reads TGCGCCAGCAGCCCGGGAGGGGGGTCCTACAATGAGCAGTTCTTC.

V is TRBV6-5 and J is TRBJ1-2; D remains ambiguous. This CDR3 is built from 14 residues. CDR1 is MNHEY and CDR2 is SVGAGI in the germline V gene. Trimming removed 5 bases from V and 2 bases from J, with 12 bases in between. CDR3 amino acids: CASSDVTTNYGYTF. The CDR3 nucleotides read TGTGCCAGCAGTGACGTGACAACCAACTATGGCTACACCTTC.

This clone was seen a handful of times. The CDR3 sequence: CASSPPGGRYEQYF. CDR3 nucleotide sequence: TGTGCCAGCTCACCACCGGGGGGGCGGTACGAGCAGTACTTC. The V gene is TRBV18, the J gene TRBJ2-7; D may be TRBD2 (7 bases). V was cut by 0 bases and J by 4 bases, with 10 bases left in between. The CDR3 has 14 residues. The V gene's germline CDR1 is KGHSH and CDR2 LQKENI.

This clone was observed a few times. The J gene is TRBJ1-2, the V gene TRBV7-9, with 10 bases fitting TRBD1. Germline CDR1 is SEHNR and CDR2 is FQNEAQ (reference sequence). The CDR3 sequence is 15 residues long. The V gene end was trimmed by 4 bases and the J gene end by 6 bases; junction bases not matched to a gene: 8. The DNA of the CDR3 is TGTGCCAGCAGCTCCAGGGACAGGGGAAGGGATGGCTACACCTTC. It yields the protein CASSSRDRGRDGYTF.

The chain carries TRBV4-3 and TRBJ1-6, with D possibly matching TRBD1 (6 bases). Germline loops: CDR1 LGHNA, CDR2 YSLEER. This CDR3 spans 19 amino acids. Trimming removed 0 bases from V and 8 bases from J, with 23 bases in between. The CDR3 spells CASSQELQSRGAGYSPLHF. CDR3 in DNA: TGCGCCAGCAGCCAAGAATTGCAGTCACGGGGGGCAGGTTATTCACCCCTCCACTTT.

This clone was seen a handful of times. The chain employs TRBV2 and TRBJ1-2; a weak D match, TRBD1 (5 bases). The V end was cut by 1 base, the J end by 4 bases, with 13 bases between. Germline CDR1 is SNHLY and CDR2 is FYNNEI. This CDR3 comprises 15 residues. The CDR3 region is CASSEGVGGGYGYTF. For the CDR3, the DNA is TGTGCCAGCAGTGAAGGAGTCGGGGGGGGCTATGGCTACACCTTC.

The CDR3 protein is CASSSSGAYEQYF. CDR3 in DNA: TGTGCCAGTAGTAGCTCAGGGGCCTACGAGCAGTACTTC. The chain links TRBV19 to TRBJ2-7, with D maybe TRBD1 (6 bases). The ends were cut back, 4 bases at V and 2 bases at J, with 9 bases in the middle. The CDR3 contains 13 residues. In germline, CDR1 is LNHDA, CDR2 SQIVND (reference sequence).

The table lists this clone with a few counts. V usage is TRBV6-5 and J usage is TRBJ1-2; unclear D gene. The CDR3 sequence is 14 residues long. Trimming cost V 5 bases and J 0 bases, with 10 bases left between them. CDR1 and CDR2 (germline): MNHEY, SVGAGI. CDR3 sequence (DNA): TGTGCCAGCAGTCGAGGAGAATCTAACTATGGCTACACCTTC. Translated, it gives CASSRGESNYGYTF.

This chain connects TRBV5-1 to TRBJ1-1; 8 bases fit TRBD1. The V segment lost 0 bases and the J segment 11 bases; nucleotides outside the gene matches: 6. The CDR3 is 13 residues long. CDR1 SGHRS and CDR2 YFSETQ come from the germline V gene. The CDR3 DNA is TGCGCCAGCAGCTTGGATGGTCAGGGGGCGGCTTTCTTT. It codes for CASSLDGQGAAFF.

The chain couples TRBV7-2 to TRBJ2-5; possibly TRBD1 for D (6 bases). V lost 6 bases and J 3 bases, leaving 14 bases between the germline ends. The CDR3 runs to 14 residues. Germline V gene lookup returns CDR1 SGHTA and CDR2 FQGNSA. The CDR3 loop is CASRPTTGKETQYF. CDR3 bases: TGTGCCAGCAGGCCTACCACAGGGAAAGAGACCCAGTACTTC.

The chain recombines TRBV7-7 with TRBJ2-2; D ambiguous. Trimming took off 5 bases at V and 7 bases at J, with 11 bases between the two ends. CDR1 and CDR2 from the germline V gene are SSHAT and FNYEAQ (reference sequence). The CDR3 extends over 13 amino acids. As DNA, the CDR3 is TGTGCCAGCAGCAGCCGGTCCGGCGGGGAGCTGTTTTTT. Its protein product is CASSSRSGGELFF.

The rearrangement joins TRBV7-9 to TRBJ2-4; TRBD1 agrees at 9 bases. CDR3 size: 14 residues. Germline trimming cut 2 bases from V and 8 bases from J; bases unmatched to any gene: 4. Looked up from germline, CDR1 is SEHNR and CDR2 is FQNEAQ (reference sequence). CDR3 DNA: TGTGCCAGCAGCTTAACGACAGGGGGAGACATTCAGTACTTC. This codes for CASSLTTGGDIQYF.

This chain links TRBV5-4 with TRBJ2-1; 8 nucleotides match TRBD2. CDR3 length equals 17 residues. The germline V gene encodes CDR1 SGHNT and CDR2 YYREEE (reference sequence). V lost 6 bases, J lost 5 bases, and 16 bases stayed unmatched. CDR3 in amino acids: CASNKPGSAGVHNEQFF. For the CDR3, the DNA is TGTGCCAGCAATAAACCGGGATCAGCGGGAGTTCACAATGAGCAGTTCTTC.

V gene TRBV5-1 combines with J gene TRBJ1-2; perhaps TRBD1 as D (5 bases). Per the germline V gene, CDR1 is SGHRS and CDR2 is YFSETQ. The CDR3 contains 14 residues. Trimming stripped 4 bases from V and 7 bases from J, with 17 bases between. CDR3 in amino acids: CASSPSGRASGYTF. The DNA for the CDR3 is TGCGCCAGCAGCCCATCGGGCAGGGCGTCTGGCTACACCTTC.

This clone was seen more than once but under ten times. The genes are TRBV7-2 and TRBJ2-1; TRBD2 agrees at 10 bases. V was clipped by 4 bases and J by 7 bases; unmatched bases: 10. Germline CDR1 and CDR2: SGHTA and FQGNSA. The CDR3 is 16 amino acids. CDR3 region: CASSSTPSGGGNEQFF. CDR3 sequence (DNA): TGTGCCAGCAGCTCGACGCCCAGCGGGGGGGGGAATGAGCAGTTCTTC.

This chain joins TRBV11-2 and TRBJ2-2; TRBD2 matches at 10 bases. J gave up 5 bases and V 4 bases, and 4 bases lay outside the gene matches. Germline CDR1 is SGHAT and CDR2 is FQNNGV. The CDR3 loop spans 15 amino acids. CDR3 sequence (DNA): TGTGCCAGCAGCTCCGGGACTAGCGATACCGGGGAGCTGTTTTTT. It specifies CASSSGTSDTGELFF.

This clone was detected only a few times. CDR3 region: CASSSSSYEQYF. CDR3 bases: TGTGCCAGCAGTTCGAGCTCCTACGAGCAGTACTTC. The rearrangement joins TRBV27 to TRBJ2-7; no firm D call. The V gene lost 4 bases and the J gene lost 0 bases, with 4 bases spanning the gap. CDR3 length: 12 residues. Germline CDR1 MNHEY, CDR2 SMNVEV (reference sequence).

This clone was observed many times. The chain is built from TRBV28 and TRBJ2-5; D not resolved. The CDR3 totals 11 residues. V gave up 10 bases and J gave up 2 bases, with 8 bases separating them. Germline V gene data show CDR1 as MDHEN and CDR2 as SYDVKM. This CDR3 is CATSRQETQYF. The CDR3 coding sequence is TGTGCCACGTCCCGGCAAGAGACCCAGTACTTC.

This chain links TRBV7-7 with TRBJ2-5; D is perhaps TRBD2 (6 bases). The CDR3 extends over 13 amino acids. CDR1 is SSHAT, CDR2 FNYEAQ, per germline (reference sequence). V lost 4 bases to trimming and J lost 1 base, with 7 bases between them. CDR3 bases: TGTGCCAGCAGCTCCGGGGGCCAAGAGACCCAGTACTTC. It specifies CASSSGGQETQYF. Complete variable domain (other parts from reference TRBV7-7 and TRBJ2-5): GAGVSQSPRYKVTKRGQDVTLRCDPISSHATLYWYQQALGQGPEFLTYFNYEAQPDKSGLPSDRFSAERPEGSISTLTIQRTEQRDSAMYRCASSSGGQETQYFGPGTRLLVL.

The V gene is TRBV5-1, the J gene TRBJ2-7; D perhaps matches TRBD2 (5 bases). This CDR3 has 14 amino acids. The germline gives CDR1 SGHRS, CDR2 YFSETQ. Trimming took off 4 bases at V and 0 bases at J, with 11 bases between the two ends. This CDR3 reads CASSVDYNSYEQYF. CDR3 coding DNA: TGCGCCAGCAGCGTAGACTACAACTCCTACGAGCAGTACTTC.

V is TRBV19 and J is TRBJ1-1; possible D gene TRBD1, 6 bases. Trimming left V 7 bases short and J 5 bases short, with 17 bases between. Germline V lookup: CDR1 LNHDA, CDR2 SQIVND (reference sequence). CDR3 length equals 14 residues. CDR3 DNA sequence: TGTGCCAGTAAAGTTGGACAGCGGGAAACTGAAGCTTTCTTT. It specifies CASKVGQRETEAFF.

CDR3 in amino acids: CASSNGNTIYF. DNA for the CDR3: TGTGCCAGCTCCAATGGAAACACCATATATTTT. The chain couples TRBV25-1 to TRBJ1-3; no reliable D call. V was cut by 8 bases and J by 3 bases, with 5 bases left in between. The CDR3 is made up of 11 amino acids. Germline CDR1 is MGHDK and CDR2 is SYGVNS.

This chain joins TRBV16 and TRBJ2-5, with D hard to call. Trimming stripped 4 bases from V and 5 bases from J, with 17 bases between. Germline loops: CDR1 KGHSY, CDR2 FQNENV. The CDR3 runs to 15 residues. CDR3 region: CASSREQRIGETQYF. CDR3 coding DNA: TGTGCCAGCAGCCGCGAACAGAGAATTGGGGAGACCCAGTACTTC.

The rearrangement joins TRBV18 to TRBJ1-1; no firm D call. The CDR3 extends over 14 amino acids. The V gene lost 5 bases and the J gene lost 3 bases, with 13 bases spanning the gap. CDR1 KGHSH and CDR2 LQKENI come from the germline V gene. DNA for the CDR3: TGTGCCAGCTCAAGGTTATCCGGGGACACTGAAGCTTTCTTT. It specifies CASSRLSGDTEAFF. Complete variable domain (other parts from reference TRBV18 and TRBJ1-1): NAGVMQNPRHLVRRRGQEARLRCSPMKGHSHVYWYRQLPEEGLKFMVYLQKENIIDESGMPKERFSAEFPKEGPSILRIQQVVRGDSAAYFCASSRLSGDTEAFFGQGTRLTVV.

There are a few counts of this clone. CDR3 loop: CASSLVTSGGAGADTQYF. The CDR3 DNA is TGTGCCAGCAGCTTGGTGACTAGCGGGGGGGCCGGGGCAGATACGCAGTATTTT. The rearrangement uses TRBV5-4 and TRBJ2-3; 14 positions agree with TRBD2. The ends lost 0 bases at V and 4 bases at J; junction bases unmatched: 7. This CDR3 is 18 amino acids long. The germline V gene has CDR1 SGHNT and CDR2 YYREEE (reference sequence). The full variable domain, rest sourced from reference TRBV5-4 and TRBJ2-3, is ETGVTQSPTHLIKTRGQQVTLRCSSQSGHNTVSWYQQALGQGPQFIFQYYREEENGRGNFPPRFSGLQFPNYSSELNVNALELDDSALYLCASSLVTSGGAGADTQYFGPGTRLTVL.

This chain links TRBV7-2 with TRBJ2-7; D not resolved. V lost 5 bases and J 3 bases, leaving 5 bases between the germline ends. Looked up from germline, CDR1 is SGHTA and CDR2 is FQGNSA. This CDR3 spans 11 amino acids. The CDR3 reads CASSQYYEQYF. CDR3 in DNA: TGTGCCAGCAGCCAGTACTACGAGCAGTACTTC.

The chain has TRBV7-2 and TRBJ2-5; D unclear. Germline CDR1 reads SGHTA; CDR2 reads FQGNSA. The CDR3 covers 14 residues. Trimming cost V 3 bases and J 2 bases, with 10 bases left between them. The chain's CDR3 is CASSFKRQQETQYF. DNA of the CDR3: TGTGCCAGCAGCTTTAAGCGTCAGCAAGAGACCCAGTACTTC.

This chain uses TRBV2 with TRBJ2-3, with a weak D call TRBD2 (7 bases). In germline, CDR1 is SNHLY, CDR2 FYNNEI. Trimming shortened V by 11 bases and J by 4 bases, and 19 bases separated the two germline ends. The CDR3 runs 14 residues. The CDR3 DNA reads TGTGCCGGAGGGGGGGGACTCGTTTCAGATACGCAGTATTTT. This translates into CAGGGGLVSDTQYF.

Worth noting for this clone: A read error may account for a junction end that differs from germline. This sequence joins TRBV11-2 and TRBJ2-7; the match to TRBD1 covers 9 bases. From germline, CDR1 is SGHAT and CDR2 FQNNGV. CDR3 length: 13 amino acids. The CDR3 bases are TGTGCCAGCAGCTTTAGTTGGGACAGGGTAAATTCGTTC. Protein product: CASSFSWDRVNSF.

The table lists this clone with a few counts. The genes are TRBV28 and TRBJ1-2, with D possibly matching TRBD1 (6 bases). The germline CDR1 and CDR2 sequences are MDHEN and SYDVKM. Trimming pared 6 bases from V and 2 bases from J, leaving 16 bases between. The CDR3 is 15 residues long. CDR3 region: CASRRLGGTNYGYTF. The CDR3, as DNA: TGTGCCAGCAGACGTTTAGGGGGTACGAACTATGGCTACACCTTC.